This T cell receptor beta chain was sequenced in a study of response to subunit inactivated influenza vaccine. Study-level results: Every seasonal influenza vaccination brings in few new T cells, the authors suggested.

TCRdb fed the RT-PCR reads into MiXCR, producing one record per CDR3 protein. The data show some 500,000 distinct CDR3 sequences, with approximately 16% seen just once and roughly 3.1% held by the top ten. This clonotype turned up a few times. The antigen remains undetermined. This CDR3 is 15 amino acids long. CDR1 is LGHDT, CDR2 YNNKEL, per germline (reference sequence). The V gene lost 5 bases and the J gene lost 5 bases, with 18 bases spanning the gap. Here the sequenced sample was CD4+ T cells sorted from PBMCs, taken 23 to 25 months after vaccination. The genes are TRBV3-1 and TRBJ2-5; TRBD2 might be the D (7 bases). The source is a man in his fifties or sixties who received an inactivated influenza vaccine. CDR3 loop: CASSSRLARGETQYF. CDR3 in DNA: TGTGCCAGCAGCTCACGACTAGCAAGGGGGGAGACCCAGTACTTC.